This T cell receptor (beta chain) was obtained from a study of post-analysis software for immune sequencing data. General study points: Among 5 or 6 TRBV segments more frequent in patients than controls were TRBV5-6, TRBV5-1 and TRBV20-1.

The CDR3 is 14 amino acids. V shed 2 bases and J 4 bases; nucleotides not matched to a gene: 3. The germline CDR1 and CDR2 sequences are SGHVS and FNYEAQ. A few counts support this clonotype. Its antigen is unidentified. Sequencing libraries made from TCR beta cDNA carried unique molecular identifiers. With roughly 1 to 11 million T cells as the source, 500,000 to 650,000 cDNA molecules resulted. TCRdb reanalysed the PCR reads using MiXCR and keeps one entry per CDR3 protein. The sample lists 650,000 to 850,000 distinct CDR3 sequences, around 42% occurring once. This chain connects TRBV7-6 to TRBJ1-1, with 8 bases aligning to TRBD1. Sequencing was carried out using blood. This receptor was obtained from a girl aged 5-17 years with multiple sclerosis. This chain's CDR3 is CASSLLQGGTEAFF. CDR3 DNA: TGTGCCAGCAGCTTATTACAGGGGGGCACTGAAGCTTTCTTT. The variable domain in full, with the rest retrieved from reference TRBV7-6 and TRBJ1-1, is GAGVSQSPRYKVTKRGQDVALRCDPISGHVSLYWYRQALGQGPEFLTYFNYEAQQDKSGLPNDRFSAERPEGSISTLTIQRTEQRDSAMYRCASSLLQGGTEAFFGQGTRLTVV.